What follows are 6 T cell receptor beta chains derived from one specimen sequenced in a study of regulatory T cells in long-lasting Graves disease. To make TCR beta libraries, researchers used iRepertoire HTBI primers and Arm-PCR of CDR3 regions. One entry per CDR3 protein, called by TCRdb with MiXCR from the multiplex PCR reads. The sample gives about 470,000 distinct CDR3 sequences, roughly 20% of which show up once; roughly 8% is in the top ten. Time point indicated: persistent/refractory GD, antithyroid drugs over 5 years with positive TRAb. Extracted PBMC RNA gave rise to the TCR library. Material: peripheral blood mononuclear cells (PBMCs), obtained when the disease was refractory, from a patient treated with antithyroid drugs. All receptors derive from a female donor with Graves disease.

Here the CDR3 DNA reads TGTGCCAGCAGCCCCCGGGTGGCAAGAAGGACCGGGGAGCTGTTTTTT. The encoded protein is CASSPRVARRTGELFF. This rearrangement joins TRBV3-1 to TRBJ2-2; D gene ambiguous. This CDR3 has 16 amino acids. Germline values: CDR1 LGHDT, CDR2 YNNKEL (reference sequence). Trimming left V 4 bases short and J 5 bases short, with 17 bases between.

The chain joins TRBV27 to TRBJ1-2; no clear D gene. V was clipped by 4 bases and J by 5 bases, with 11 bases between them. From germline, CDR1 is MNHEY and CDR2 SMNVEV (reference sequence). The CDR3 totals 13 residues. CDR3 amino acids: CASSSPETYGYTF. The CDR3 nucleotides are TGTGCCAGCAGTTCGCCAGAGACTTATGGCTACACCTTC.

This clonotype was detected many times. The chain joins TRBV7-2 to TRBJ2-5; no firm D call. Trimming left V 1 base short and J 1 base short, with 10 bases between. The CDR3 loop spans 15 amino acids. Looked up from germline, CDR1 is SGHTA and CDR2 is FQGNSA. CDR3 in amino acids: CASSLGLGSQETQYF. DNA of the CDR3: TGTGCCAGCAGCTTAGGGCTGGGGTCCCAAGAGACCCAGTACTTC.

This clonotype occurred a few times. The chain couples TRBV27 to TRBJ2-7, with TRBD2 identical over 7 bases. The CDR3 spans 16 residues. V dropped 6 bases and J dropped 3; count of bases not matched to a gene: 14. Germline CDR1 and CDR2: MNHEY and SMNVEV (reference sequence). The CDR3 here is CASSQLATQRHYEQYF. The CDR3 DNA follows: TGTGCCAGCAGCCAACTAGCGACCCAGAGACACTACGAGCAGTACTTC.

This clonotype was counted ten times or more. The V call is TRBV2, the J call TRBJ1-5; D unresolved. The CDR3 spans 11 residues. CDR1 SNHLY and CDR2 FYNNEI come from the germline V gene. This CDR3 is CASGSNQPQHF. The CDR3 coding sequence is TGTGCGTCCGGGTCCAATCAGCCCCAGCATTTT.

This clonotype was found many times. The chain links TRBV7-2 to TRBJ2-7; 9 positions match TRBD1. CDR3 length: 13 residues. The V and J ends lost 3 bases and 7 bases, in that order; junction bases with no gene match: 4. Germline-derived CDR1 and CDR2 are SGHTA and FQGNSA. The chain's CDR3 is CASSLRQGVEQYF. DNA for the CDR3: TGTGCCAGCAGCTTGAGACAGGGGGTTGAGCAGTACTTC.